What follows are 29 T cell receptor beta chains derived from one specimen sequenced in a study of blood T cell repertoires in COVID-19. The protocol was immunoSEQ multiplex PCR, while the TCRdb copy is restricted to in-frame clones and leaves out a portion. The table has about 200,000 clones, roughly 90% seen once; the top ten hold over 15%. Material for sequencing was peripheral blood. The source is a man over 45 with COVID-19, enrolled during active disease.

The genes are TRBV7-9 and TRBJ1-4, with unresolved D. V lost 3 bases and J lost 5, with 7 bases in between. The germline CDR1 and CDR2 sequences are SEHNR and FQNEAQ (reference sequence). The CDR3 extends over 13 amino acids. The CDR3 nucleotides are TGTGCCAGCAGCTTCGGTCGAAATGAAAAACTGTTTTTT. Amino acid sequence: CASSFGRNEKLFF.

V is TRBV6-5 and J is TRBJ1-1, with D unresolved. The germline gives CDR1 MNHEY, CDR2 SVGAGI. Trimming took 6 bases from V and 1 from J, leaving 15 bases between them. The CDR3 has 15 amino acids. CDR3 DNA sequence: TGTGCCAGCAGACGCGTTGGGGAGGCGAACACTGAAGCTTTCTTT. Amino acids: CASRRVGEANTEAFF.

V usage is TRBV10-3 and J usage is TRBJ1-1; D is possibly TRBD1 (5 bases). Between the trimmed V and J ends, which lost 0 bases and 1 base, there was a span of 9 bases. This CDR3 is built from 15 residues. Per the germline V gene, CDR1 is ENHRY and CDR2 is SYGVKD. CDR3 bases: TGTGCCATCAGTGAGTCCTACAGGACGAACACTGAAGCTTTCTTT. Its translation: CAISESYRTNTEAFF.

The V gene is TRBV6-1, the J gene TRBJ1-2; D unclear. CDR3 length equals 13 residues. Per germline, CDR1 MNHNS and CDR2 SASEGT. V was clipped by 2 bases and J by 10 bases, with 14 bases between them. CDR3 bases: TGTGCCAGCAGTGAACCAGGTTCGGAAGTCTACACCTTC. Translation gives CASSEPGSEVYTF.

This chain uses TRBV4-3 with TRBJ2-3; D is unclear. The CDR3 covers 13 residues. Deletions cut 0 bases from V and 5 bases from J, with 6 bases between. Germline loops: CDR1 LGHNA, CDR2 YSLEER. As DNA, the CDR3 is TGCGCCAGCAGCCAAGATGGCGGAGATACGCAGTATTTT. As protein: CASSQDGGDTQYF.

The gene calls are TRBV7-2 and TRBJ1-1, with D possibly TRBD1 on 6 matching bases. CDR3 length equals 12 residues. Germline CDR1 reads SGHTA; CDR2 reads FQGNSA. Trimming removed 5 bases from V and 4 bases from J, with 8 bases in between. The CDR3 coding sequence is TGTGCCAGCAGCACAGGGTTCACTGAAGCTTTCTTT. Protein: CASSTGFTEAFF.

The chain links TRBV5-6 to TRBJ1-4; maybe TRBD1 (5 bases). The CDR3 covers 16 residues. From germline, CDR1 is SGHDT and CDR2 YYEEEE. The V end lost 4 bases, the J end lost 4 bases, and 17 bases lay between the germline ends. The CDR3 bases are TGTGCCAGCAGCCTGGGAGGTGGGGCTATTAATGAAAAACTGTTTTTT. It codes for CASSLGGGAINEKLFF.

There are a few counts of this clone. In DNA, the CDR3 is TGTGCCACCAGCAGGACAGGGGGCCCTAAGAGGACCGGGGAGCTGTTTTTT. As protein: CATSRTGGPKRTGELFF. The chain employs TRBV15 and TRBJ2-2; 10 bases match TRBD1. CDR3 size: 17 residues. Germline V gives CDR1 LNHNV, CDR2 YYDKDF (reference sequence). V dropped 3 bases and J dropped 5; count of bases not matched to a gene: 9.

This chain joins TRBV7-9 and TRBJ2-7; TRBD2 matches at 8 bases. The CDR3 is made up of 14 amino acids. The germline V gene has CDR1 SEHNR and CDR2 FQNEAQ (reference sequence). The V gene end was trimmed by 5 bases and the J gene end by 2 bases; junction bases not matched to a gene: 5. CDR3 in DNA: TGTGCCAGCAGCACTAGCGGCTTCCCCTACGAGCAGTACTTC. It codes for CASSTSGFPYEQYF.

V and J are TRBV6-4 and TRBJ2-7; TRBD1 is a possible D gene (5 bases). The CDR3 is 15 residues long. The germline V and J ends were trimmed by 2 bases and 2 bases, with 13 bases remaining between them. In germline, CDR1 is MRHNA, CDR2 SNTAGT. This CDR3 is CASSDRTGVPYEQYF. The CDR3 nucleotides are TGTGCCAGCAGTGACAGAACAGGAGTCCCCTACGAGCAGTACTTC.

This sequence joins TRBV7-8 and TRBJ1-1; D is ambiguous. CDR1 SGHVS and CDR2 FQNEAQ come from the germline V gene. There are 12 residues in the CDR3. The V end lost 2 bases, the J end lost 5 bases, and 6 bases lay between the germline ends. CDR3 nucleotides: TGTGCCAGCAGCTTATCTAGGACTGAAGCTTTCTTT. It encodes CASSLSRTEAFF.

The J gene is TRBJ2-3, the V gene TRBV5-1; 12 nucleotides match TRBD2. Germline CDR1 and CDR2: SGHRS and YFSETQ. The CDR3 has 16 residues. Unmatched junction bases numbered 9, after V lost 7 bases and J lost 3 bases. CDR3 sequence: CASGSPLAGGTDTQYF. The DNA of the CDR3 is TGCGCCAGCGGATCCCCACTAGCGGGAGGAACAGATACGCAGTATTTT.

The chain couples TRBV12-2 to TRBJ1-2; no check of the table's D call, TRBD1, against the DNA was made. TRBV12-2 is listed as a pseudogene. The CDR3 covers 13 residues. CDR3 nucleotide sequence: TGTGCAAGTCCCCGGGCAGGGAACTATGGCTACACCTTC. It translates to CASPRAGNYGYTF.

V and J are TRBV18 and TRBJ2-5; 10 nucleotides agree with TRBD1. The CDR3 is 14 amino acids. The trim removed 3 bases at V and 3 bases at J, leaving 1 base unmatched. Germline V gene data show CDR1 as KGHSH and CDR2 as LQKENI. The CDR3 reads CASSPTGGKETQYF. CDR3 DNA: TGTGCCAGCTCACCGACAGGGGGCAAAGAGACCCAGTACTTC.

The chain joins TRBV4-3 to TRBJ1-2, with D hard to call. The CDR3 is 15 amino acids. CDR1 and CDR2 from the germline V gene are LGHNA and YSLEER. Trimming cost V 1 base and J 2 bases, with 11 bases left between them. CDR3 nucleotide sequence: TGCGCCAGCAGCCAAGGTCGTGGAGAAAACTATGGCTACACCTTC. Amino acid sequence: CASSQGRGENYGYTF.

The chain's CDR3 is CASSLGGSAQETQYF. The DNA for the CDR3 is TGTGCCAGCAGCCTTGGGGGGAGCGCCCAAGAGACCCAGTACTTC. J is TRBJ2-5 and V is TRBV11-3, with D perhaps TRBD2 (6 bases). Deletions cut 5 bases from V and 1 base from J, with 14 bases between. The CDR3 is 15 amino acids. Germline CDR1 reads SGHNT; CDR2 reads YENEEA.

V is TRBV5-5 and J is TRBJ1-2, with TRBD1 matching over 7 bases. CDR3 length equals 16 residues. With V trimmed by 1 base and J by 2 bases, 8 bases remained unmatched. Germline lookup yields CDR1 SGHKS and CDR2 YYEKEE (reference sequence). The CDR3, as DNA: TGTGCCAGCAGCTTGACCACTTCGACAGGGAACTATGGCTACACCTTC. It specifies CASSLTTSTGNYGYTF.

Turning to this clone: The junction departs from the called germline gene at one end, perhaps through a read error. This rearrangement joins TRBV7-7 to TRBJ2-3; 10 bases fit TRBD2. CDR3 size: 15 residues. In germline, CDR1 is SSHAT, CDR2 FNYEAQ (reference sequence). This CDR3 is CASSPGLAETDTQYF. CDR3 DNA sequence: TGTGCTAGCAGCCCTGGACTAGCGGAAACAGATACGCAGTATTTT. The variable domain in full, completed from reference TRBV7-7 and TRBJ2-3, reads GAGVSQSPRYKVTKRGQDVTLRCDPISSHATLYWYQQALGQGPEFLTYFNYEAQPDKSGLPSDRFSAERPEGSISTLTIQRTEQRDSAMYRCASSPGLAETDTQYFGPGTRLTVL.

This sequence joins TRBV6-5 and TRBJ2-5; 9 positions agree with TRBD1. Germline loops: CDR1 MNHEY, CDR2 SVGAGI. Trimming took 6 bases from V and 4 from J; bases not matched to a gene: 6. This CDR3 has 14 residues. CDR3 bases: TGTGCCAGCAGGAGACAGGGGGGGGGAGAGACCCAGTACTTC. This codes for CASRRQGGGETQYF.

The chain links TRBV7-2 to TRBJ2-6, with 12 positions matching TRBD1. Germline CDR1 SGHTA, CDR2 FQGNSA. V shed 2 bases, J shed 2 bases, and the junction held 4 bases outside the gene matches. This CDR3 has 18 residues. The CDR3, as DNA: TGTGCCAGCAGCTTATACGGGACAGGGGGCACTGGGGCCAACGTCCTGACTTTC. Amino acid sequence: CASSLYGTGGTGANVLTF.

The chain links TRBV19 to TRBJ1-5; D call uncertain. This CDR3 has 14 residues. Germline assignment: CDR1 LNHDA and CDR2 SQIVND (reference sequence). Trimming left V 4 bases short and J 0 bases short, with 7 bases between. CDR3 sequence: CASSNQNSNQPQHF. CDR3 coding DNA: TGTGCCAGTAGTAATCAGAATAGCAATCAGCCCCAGCATTTT.

This rearrangement joins TRBV6-5 to TRBJ2-7; the match to TRBD2 covers 7 bases. The length of the CDR3 is 13 residues. Unmatched junction bases numbered 10, after V lost 7 bases and J lost 7 bases. The germline V gene has CDR1 MNHEY and CDR2 SVGAGI. The CDR3: CASIWSYGGEQYF. For the CDR3, the DNA is TGTGCCAGCATTTGGAGTTACGGGGGGGAGCAGTACTTC.

The chain carries TRBV4-2 and TRBJ1-5; TRBD1 agrees at 8 bases. After removal of 2 bases from V and 7 bases from J, the junction contained 7 bases not matched to a gene. CDR3 size: 15 residues. In germline, CDR1 is LGHNA, CDR2 YNFKEQ. CDR3 coding DNA: TGTGCCAGCAGCCAAAGTGGGGACAGGAGGCAGCCCCAGCATTTT. Translating it yields CASSQSGDRRQPQHF.

The chain carries TRBV6-6 and TRBJ2-5; weak D call: TRBD1 (6 bases). The CDR3 has 15 residues. Germline lookup yields CDR1 MNHNY and CDR2 SVGAGI (reference sequence). V shed 2 bases and J shed 2 bases, with 12 bases lying between them. CDR3 coding DNA: TGTGCCAGCAGTTACCCGAAAGGACAGCAAGAGACCCAGTACTTC. Its translation: CASSYPKGQQETQYF.

The J gene is TRBJ2-7, the V gene TRBV6-5, with 10 bases aligning to TRBD2. Germline lookup yields CDR1 MNHEY and CDR2 SVGAGI. The CDR3 covers 13 residues. V lost 6 bases and J lost 4; bases outside the gene matches: 3. The CDR3 coding sequence is TGTGCCAGCAGGGCTAGCGGGGGTTACGAGCAGTACTTC. Its translation: CASRASGGYEQYF.

This chain uses TRBV3-1 (or the pseudogene TRBV3-2) with TRBJ2-7; 13 bases are a match to TRBD2. V shed 4 bases, J shed 1 base, and the junction held 1 base outside the gene matches. Looked up from germline, CDR1 is LGHDT and CDR2 is YNNKEL (reference sequence). CDR3 size: 15 residues. The CDR3 reads CASSPTSGGSYEQYF. In DNA, the CDR3 is TGTGCCAGCAGCCCGACTAGCGGGGGGTCCTACGAGCAGTACTTC.

This chain links TRBV2 with TRBJ1-4, with 8 bases aligning to TRBD1. V trimming: 2 bases; J trimming: 6 bases; junction bases outside the gene matches: 14. The length of the CDR3 is 18 residues. Germline CDR1 reads SNHLY; CDR2 reads FYNNEI. The CDR3 is CASSETSPGQGLDEKLFF. As DNA, the CDR3 is TGTGCCAGCAGTGAAACGTCGCCCGGACAGGGTCTGGATGAAAAACTGTTTTTT.

This chain joins TRBV6-5 and TRBJ1-6; 11 bases agree with TRBD1. Germline CDR1 is MNHEY and CDR2 is SVGAGI. The CDR3 consists of 15 residues. Losses at the gene ends were 7 bases for V and 7 bases for J; bases not matched to a gene: 6. CDR3 DNA: TGTGCCAGCAACGGGGGACAGGGGGAGAATTCACCCCTCCACTTT. As protein: CASNGGQGENSPLHF.

Note on this clone: Other nucleotide sequences in the sample specify the same CDR3. CDR3 DNA sequence: TGTGCCAGCAGCTTACCAGGGGGGAATTCACCCCTCCACTTT. This gives the protein CASSLPGGNSPLHF. The chain couples TRBV7-9 to TRBJ1-6; 7 bases are shared with TRBD1. CDR3 size: 14 residues. Per germline, CDR1 SEHNR and CDR2 FQNEAQ (reference sequence). With V trimmed by 2 bases and J by 7 bases, 2 bases remained unmatched. The full variable domain, its missing parts supplied by reference TRBV7-9 and TRBJ1-6, is DTGVSQNPRHKITKRGQNVTFRCDPISEHNRLYWYRQTLGQGPEFLTYFQNEAQLEKSRLLSDRFSAERPKGSFSTLEIQRTEQGDSAMYLCASSLPGGNSPLHFGNGTRLTVT.